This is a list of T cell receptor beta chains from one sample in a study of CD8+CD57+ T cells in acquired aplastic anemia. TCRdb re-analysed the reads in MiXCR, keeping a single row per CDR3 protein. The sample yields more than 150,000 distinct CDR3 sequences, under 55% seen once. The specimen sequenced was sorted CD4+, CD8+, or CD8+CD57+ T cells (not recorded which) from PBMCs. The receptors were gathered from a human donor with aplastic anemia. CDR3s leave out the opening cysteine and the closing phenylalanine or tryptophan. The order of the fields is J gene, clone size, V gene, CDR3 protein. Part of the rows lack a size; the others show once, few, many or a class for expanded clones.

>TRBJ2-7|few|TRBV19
ASSSRTSGRAYEQY
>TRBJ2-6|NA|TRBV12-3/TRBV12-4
ASRSEYNSGRRSGANVLT
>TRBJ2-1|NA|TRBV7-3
ASSSGTPYNEQF
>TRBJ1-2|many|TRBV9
ASSAGQNPYGYT
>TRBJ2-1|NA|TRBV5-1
ASSNTSDLRAYNEQF
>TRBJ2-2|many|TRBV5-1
ASDGGTGAGELF
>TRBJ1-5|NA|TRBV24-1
ATSDPSGGSNQPQH
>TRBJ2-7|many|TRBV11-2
ASSLDLLKGPYEQY
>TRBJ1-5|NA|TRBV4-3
ASSQSPWEGGNQPQH
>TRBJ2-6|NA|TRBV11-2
ASSLERGRSGANVLT
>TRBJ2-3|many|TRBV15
ATSRDNAGGTDTQY
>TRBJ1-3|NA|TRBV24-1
ATSDLGQSGNPIY
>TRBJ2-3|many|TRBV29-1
SAWSRGVADTQY
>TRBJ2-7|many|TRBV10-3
AIGTTYEQY
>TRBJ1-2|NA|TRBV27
ASSLYTGDTNYGYT
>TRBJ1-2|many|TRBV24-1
ATSDTGVGYT
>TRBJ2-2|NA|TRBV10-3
AISPTGEAGELF
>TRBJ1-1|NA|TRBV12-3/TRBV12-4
ASSFWAGSTEAF
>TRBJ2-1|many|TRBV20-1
SARGGEGVGEQF
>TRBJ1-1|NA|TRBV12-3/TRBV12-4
ASSSRGIRTEAF
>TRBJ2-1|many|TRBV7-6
ASSSGLAGNNEQF
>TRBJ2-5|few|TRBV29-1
SVEVQDREETQY
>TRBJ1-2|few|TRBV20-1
SSRGDYGYT
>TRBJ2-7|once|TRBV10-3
ASTRAWTSGRREQY
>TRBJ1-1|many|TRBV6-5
ASSYTTGGTEAF
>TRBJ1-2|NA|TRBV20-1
SAERTGNYGYT
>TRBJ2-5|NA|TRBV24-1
ATRRGQETQY
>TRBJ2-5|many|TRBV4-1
ASSQGLAAETQY
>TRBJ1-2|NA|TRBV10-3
AIGGGGGNYGYT
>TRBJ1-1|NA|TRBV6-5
ASSYSRGVEAF
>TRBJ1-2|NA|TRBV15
ATSRGGDYGYT
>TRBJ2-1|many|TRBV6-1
ASSNLRQGWYEQF
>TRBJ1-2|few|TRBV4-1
ASSRSIMDRGPVGYGYT
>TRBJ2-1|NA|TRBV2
ASSFGRGGHEQF
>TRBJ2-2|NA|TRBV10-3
AVRRENTGELF
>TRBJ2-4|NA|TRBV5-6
ASSLVVAGGSKNIQY
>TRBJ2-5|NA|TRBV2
ASTPGLAPETQY
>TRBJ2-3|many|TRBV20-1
SAREPGYTQY
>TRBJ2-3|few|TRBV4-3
ASSHTLHDTDTQY
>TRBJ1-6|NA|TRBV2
ASSQQGPGISPLH
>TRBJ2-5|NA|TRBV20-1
SARGQGGQETQY
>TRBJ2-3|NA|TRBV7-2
ASSLAVIYNEQY
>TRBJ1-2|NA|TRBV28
ASSLRLYGYT
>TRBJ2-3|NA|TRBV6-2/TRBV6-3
ASSYGDSGSTDTQY
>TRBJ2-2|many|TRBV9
ASSAVTGELF
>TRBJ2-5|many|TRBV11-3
ASSLMETQY
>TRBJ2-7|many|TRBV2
ASTLDGGIYEQY
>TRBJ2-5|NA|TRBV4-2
ASSQDPQRVGETQY
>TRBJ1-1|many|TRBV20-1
SAKLAGANTEAF
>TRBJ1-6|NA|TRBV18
ASSPQNNSPLH
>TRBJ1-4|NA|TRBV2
ASSPDREGGKLF
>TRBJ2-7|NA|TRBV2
ASSVGSPYEQY
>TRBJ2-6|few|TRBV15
ATSYSAGTGANVLT
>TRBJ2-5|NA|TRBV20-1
SALGLAGEETQY
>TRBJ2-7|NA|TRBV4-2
ASSQDRGLAVEQY
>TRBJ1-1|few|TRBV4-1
ASSHPIQLQGRHTEAF
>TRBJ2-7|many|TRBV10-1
ASRPKPGLAGLNSYEQY